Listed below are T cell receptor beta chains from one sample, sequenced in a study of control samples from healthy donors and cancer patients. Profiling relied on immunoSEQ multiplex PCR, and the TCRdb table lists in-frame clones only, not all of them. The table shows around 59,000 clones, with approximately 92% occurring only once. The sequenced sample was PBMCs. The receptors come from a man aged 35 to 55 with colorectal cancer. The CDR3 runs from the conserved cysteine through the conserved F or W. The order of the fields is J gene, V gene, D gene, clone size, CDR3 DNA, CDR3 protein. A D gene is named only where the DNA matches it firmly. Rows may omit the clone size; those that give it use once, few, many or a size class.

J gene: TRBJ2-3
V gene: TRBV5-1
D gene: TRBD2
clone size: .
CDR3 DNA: TGCGCCAGCAGCATGGGACTAGCGGGGTCTCAGCAGTATTTT
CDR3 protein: CASSMGLAGSQQYF

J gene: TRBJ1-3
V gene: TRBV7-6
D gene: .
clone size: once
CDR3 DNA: TGTGCCAGCAGCTTAGATGGGGACGGACCCTCTGGAAACACCATATATTTT
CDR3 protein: CASSLDGDGPSGNTIYF

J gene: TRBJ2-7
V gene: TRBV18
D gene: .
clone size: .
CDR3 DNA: TGTGCCAGCGGCCCATCTACGGGTCAGTCCTACGAGCAGTACTTC
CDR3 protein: CASGPSTGQSYEQYF

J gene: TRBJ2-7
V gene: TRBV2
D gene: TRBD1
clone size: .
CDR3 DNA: TGTGCCAGCCGCCGGACAGGGATTACGCAGGAGCAGTACTTC
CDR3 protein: CASRRTGITQEQYF

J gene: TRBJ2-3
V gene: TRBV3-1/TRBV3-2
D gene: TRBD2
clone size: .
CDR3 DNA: TGTGCCAGCAGCCAAGGGACTAGCGGCAAGCCAAGCACAGATACGCAGTATTTT
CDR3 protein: CASSQGTSGKPSTDTQYF

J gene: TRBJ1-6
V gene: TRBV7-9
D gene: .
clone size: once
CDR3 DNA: TGTGCCAGCAGCCCTAGCGGGGGTAATTCACCCCTCCACTTT
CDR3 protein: CASSPSGGNSPLHF

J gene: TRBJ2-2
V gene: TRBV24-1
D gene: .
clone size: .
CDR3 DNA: TGTGCCACCAGTGACTCCGGGTCCCCCACCGGGGAGCTGTTTTTT
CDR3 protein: CATSDSGSPTGELFF

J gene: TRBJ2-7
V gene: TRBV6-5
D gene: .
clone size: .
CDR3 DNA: TGTGCCAGCACGAGGGGGGGGGACTACGAGCAGTACTTC
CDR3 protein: CASTRGGDYEQYF

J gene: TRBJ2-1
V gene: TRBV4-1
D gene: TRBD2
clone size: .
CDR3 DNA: TGCGCCAGCAGCCAGTCTAGGACCGTGGGACTAGCGGGGGGTAACAATGAGCAGTTCTTC
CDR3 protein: CASSQSRTVGLAGGNNEQFF

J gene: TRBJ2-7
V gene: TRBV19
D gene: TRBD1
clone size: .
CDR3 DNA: TGTGCCAGTAGTTCTCACGGGACAGACCTCTCCTACGAGCAGTACTTC
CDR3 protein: CASSSHGTDLSYEQYF

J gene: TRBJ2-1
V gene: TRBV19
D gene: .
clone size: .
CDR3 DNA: TGTGCCAGTAGTATCACTAGATCCCACAATGAGCAGTTCTTC
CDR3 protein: CASSITRSHNEQFF

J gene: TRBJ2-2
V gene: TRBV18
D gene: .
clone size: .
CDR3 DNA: TGTGCCAGCTCACCACCGTCCCTAACCGGGGAGCTGTTTTTT
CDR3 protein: CASSPPSLTGELFF

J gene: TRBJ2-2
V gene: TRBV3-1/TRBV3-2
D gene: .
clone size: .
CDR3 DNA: TGTGCCAGCAGCCAAGCGCCGGGGTCGAACACCGGGGAGCTGTTTTTT
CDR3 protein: CASSQAPGSNTGELFF

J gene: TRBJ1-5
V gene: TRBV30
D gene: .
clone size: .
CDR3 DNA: TGTGCCTGGAGTGTCCAGGGAGCTGGTCAGCCCCAGCATTTT
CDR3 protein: CAWSVQGAGQPQHF

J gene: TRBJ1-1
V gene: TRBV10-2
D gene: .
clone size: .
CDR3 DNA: TGCGCCAGCAGTGAGTCTTTAGGAGTCACTGAAGCTTTCTTT
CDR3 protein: CASSESLGVTEAFF

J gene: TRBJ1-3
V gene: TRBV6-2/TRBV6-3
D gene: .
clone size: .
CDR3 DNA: TGTGCCAGCAGTTCCTCGGGTTACTCTGGAAACACCATATATTTT
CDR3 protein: CASSSSGYSGNTIYF

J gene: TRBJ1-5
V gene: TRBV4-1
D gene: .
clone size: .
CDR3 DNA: TGCGCCAGCAGCCAAGAGGGGGGTCAGTTCAATCAGCCCCAGCATTTT
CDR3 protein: CASSQEGGQFNQPQHF

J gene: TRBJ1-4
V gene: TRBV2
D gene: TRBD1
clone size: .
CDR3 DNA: TGTGCCAGCAACCTCAGGACAGGTCGTAATGAAAAACTGTTTTTT
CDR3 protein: CASNLRTGRNEKLFF

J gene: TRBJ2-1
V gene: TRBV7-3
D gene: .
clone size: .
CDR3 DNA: TGTGCCAGCAGCATTCAGGGGTACAATGAGCAGTTCTTC
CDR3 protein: CASSIQGYNEQFF

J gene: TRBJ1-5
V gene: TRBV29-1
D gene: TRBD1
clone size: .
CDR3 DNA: TGCAGCGTTGAAACAGGGGCGATTGGTCAGCCCCAGCATTTT
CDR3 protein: CSVETGAIGQPQHF

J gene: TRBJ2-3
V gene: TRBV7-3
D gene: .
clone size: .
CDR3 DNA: TGTGCCAGCAGCCTCCGAGATACGCAGTATTTT
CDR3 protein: CASSLRDTQYF

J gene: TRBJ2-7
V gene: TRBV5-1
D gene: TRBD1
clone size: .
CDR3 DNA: TGCGCCAGCAGCTGGGGGACAGTCGATACCTACGAGCAGTACTTC
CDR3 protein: CASSWGTVDTYEQYF

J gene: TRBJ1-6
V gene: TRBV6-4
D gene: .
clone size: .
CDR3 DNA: TGTCCGTGCCATGGAGGCGAATCACCCCTCCACTTT
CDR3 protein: CPCHGGESPLHF

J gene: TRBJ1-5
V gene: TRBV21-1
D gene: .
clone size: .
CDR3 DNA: TGTGCCAGCAGAGGTCAGCCCAATCAGCCCCAGCATTTT
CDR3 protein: CASRGQPNQPQHF

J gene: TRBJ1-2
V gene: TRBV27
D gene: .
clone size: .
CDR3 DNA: TGTGCCAGCAGTTCTGACAGCTATGGCTACACCTTC
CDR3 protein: CASSSDSYGYTF

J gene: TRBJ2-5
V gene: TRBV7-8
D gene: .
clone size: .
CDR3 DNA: TGTGCCAGCAGCTCAATAGCGGTACAAGAGACCCAGTACTTC
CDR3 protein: CASSSIAVQETQYF

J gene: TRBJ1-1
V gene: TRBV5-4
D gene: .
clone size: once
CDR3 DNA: TGTGCCAGCAGCTTGGGGGGTGCAGGGGCGAACACTGAAGCTTTCTTT
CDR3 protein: CASSLGGAGANTEAFF

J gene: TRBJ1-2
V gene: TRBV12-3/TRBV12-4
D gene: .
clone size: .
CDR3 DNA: TGTGCCAGCAGTCTCCACCCCTATGGCTACACCTTC
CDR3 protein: CASSLHPYGYTF

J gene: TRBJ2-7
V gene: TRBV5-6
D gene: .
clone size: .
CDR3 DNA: TGTGCCAGCAGCTTGGGTCGGCAGAGACAGCGAGCCGGTCACGAGCAGTACTTC
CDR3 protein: CASSLGRQRQRAGHEQYF

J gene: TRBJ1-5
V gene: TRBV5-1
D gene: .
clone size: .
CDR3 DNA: TGCGCCAGCAGCTTGACGGGGACTGAGCCCCAGCATTTT
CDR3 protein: CASSLTGTEPQHF

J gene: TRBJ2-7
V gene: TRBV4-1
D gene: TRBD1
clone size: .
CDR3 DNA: TGCGCCAGCAGCCAAGAAGGGGGCCTCTACGAGCAGTACTTC
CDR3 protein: CASSQEGGLYEQYF

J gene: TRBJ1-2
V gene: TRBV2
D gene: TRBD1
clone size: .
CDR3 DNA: TGTGCCAGCATTGGGGGACAGACTAACTATGGCTACACCTTC
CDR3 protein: CASIGGQTNYGYTF

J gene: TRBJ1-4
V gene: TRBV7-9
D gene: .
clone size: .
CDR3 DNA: TGTGCCAGCAGCTTATTGCTCCAGGGGCGGACTAATGAAAAACTGTTTTTT
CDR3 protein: CASSLLLQGRTNEKLFF

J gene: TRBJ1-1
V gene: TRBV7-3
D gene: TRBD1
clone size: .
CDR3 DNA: TGTGCCAGCAGCCCACAACCCCAGGGGGTGAACACTGAAGCTTTCTTT
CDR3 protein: CASSPQPQGVNTEAFF

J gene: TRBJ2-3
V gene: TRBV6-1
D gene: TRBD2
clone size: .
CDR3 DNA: TGTGCCAGCAGTGAAGCGACTAGCGGGGTGTCAGATACGCAGTATTTT
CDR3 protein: CASSEATSGVSDTQYF

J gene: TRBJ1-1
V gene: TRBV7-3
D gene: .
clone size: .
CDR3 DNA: TGTGCCAGCAGACTGTCCCAAGGGACTGAAGCTTTCTTT
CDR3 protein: CASRLSQGTEAFF

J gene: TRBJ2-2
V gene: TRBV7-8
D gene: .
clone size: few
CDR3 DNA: TGTGCCAGCAGCTTAGCGGAGGGGGGGAACACCGGGGAGCTGTTTTTT
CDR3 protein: CASSLAEGGNTGELFF

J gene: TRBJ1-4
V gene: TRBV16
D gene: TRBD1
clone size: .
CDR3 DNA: TGTGCCAGCAGCCAACAGGGACAGGGTTATGAAAAACTGTTTTTT
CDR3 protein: CASSQQGQGYEKLFF

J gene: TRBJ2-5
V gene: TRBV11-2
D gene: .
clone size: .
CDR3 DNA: TGTGCCAGCAGCTTAGGATCGGCTAATGGGGAGACCCAGTACTTC
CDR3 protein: CASSLGSANGETQYF

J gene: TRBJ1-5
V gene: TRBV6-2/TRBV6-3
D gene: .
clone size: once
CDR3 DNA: TGTGCCAGCAGTTACTCTCCGGGGACCGGCTACTCCAATCAGCCCCAGCATTTT
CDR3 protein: CASSYSPGTGYSNQPQHF

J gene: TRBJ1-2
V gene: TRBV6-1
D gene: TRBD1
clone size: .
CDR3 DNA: TGTGCCAGCAGTGAACCTAGACAGGGAAACTATGGCTACACCTTC
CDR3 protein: CASSEPRQGNYGYTF

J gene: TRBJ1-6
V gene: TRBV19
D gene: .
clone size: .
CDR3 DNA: TGTGCCAGTAGGGTGGAAGGGAATTCACCCCTCCACTTT
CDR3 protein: CASRVEGNSPLHF

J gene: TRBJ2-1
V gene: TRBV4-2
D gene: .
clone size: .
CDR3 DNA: TGTGCCAGCAGCCAAGATGGGAGGACAGAGCGCAATGAGCAGTTCTTC
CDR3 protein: CASSQDGRTERNEQFF

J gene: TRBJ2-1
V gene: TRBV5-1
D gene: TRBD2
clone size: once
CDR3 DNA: TGCGCCAGCAGTTCGGCGGGGGGGCGGGAGAATGAGCAGTTCTTC
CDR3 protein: CASSSAGGRENEQFF

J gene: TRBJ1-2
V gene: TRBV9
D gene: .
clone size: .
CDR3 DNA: TGTGCCAGCAGCGTAGGGTCAGGACTCTATGGCTACACCTTC
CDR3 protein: CASSVGSGLYGYTF

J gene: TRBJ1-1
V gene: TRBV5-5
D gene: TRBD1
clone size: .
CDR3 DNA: TGTGCCAGCAGCAGCACCGGGACAGGGGCGATAACTGAAGCTTTCTTT
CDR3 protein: CASSSTGTGAITEAFF

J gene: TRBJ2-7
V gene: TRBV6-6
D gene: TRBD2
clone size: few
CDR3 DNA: TGTGCCAGCAACGGAGGCGCGGGGGGGTCCTACGAGCAGTACTTC
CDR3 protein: CASNGGAGGSYEQYF

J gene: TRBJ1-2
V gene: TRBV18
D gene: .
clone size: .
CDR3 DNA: TGTGCCAGCTCACCGCCCGGCGGTCTATCCGGCTACACCTTC
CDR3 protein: CASSPPGGLSGYTF

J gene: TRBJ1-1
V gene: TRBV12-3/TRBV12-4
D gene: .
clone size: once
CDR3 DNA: TGTGCCAGCAGTTTGAAGGAGGACACTGAAGCTTTCTTT
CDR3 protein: CASSLKEDTEAFF

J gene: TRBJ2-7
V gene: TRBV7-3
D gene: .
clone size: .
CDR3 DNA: TGTGCCAGCAGCCACCGGCAGGGATCCTACGAGCAGTACTTC
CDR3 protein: CASSHRQGSYEQYF

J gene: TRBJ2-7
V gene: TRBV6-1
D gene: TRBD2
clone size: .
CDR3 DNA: TGTGCCAGCAGTTATGGGGACTACGCCTACGAGCAGTACTTC
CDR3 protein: CASSYGDYAYEQYF

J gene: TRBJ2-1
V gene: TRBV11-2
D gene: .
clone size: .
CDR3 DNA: TGTGCCAGCAGCCGGCTCACGGGCTCCTACAATGAGCAGTTCTTC
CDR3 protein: CASSRLTGSYNEQFF

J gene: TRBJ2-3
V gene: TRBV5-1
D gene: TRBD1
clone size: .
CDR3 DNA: TGCGCCAGCAGCTCCCGGACAGGGATGACAGATACGCAGTATTTT
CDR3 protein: CASSSRTGMTDTQYF

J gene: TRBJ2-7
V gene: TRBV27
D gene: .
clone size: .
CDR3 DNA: TGTGCCAGCAGTTTAGCCCCAGCATCCGCCTACGAGCAGTACTTC
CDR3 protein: CASSLAPASAYEQYF

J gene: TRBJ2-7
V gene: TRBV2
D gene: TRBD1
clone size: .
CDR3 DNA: TGTGCCAGCAAAGAGGGGACAGGGGGTTACGAGCAGTACTTC
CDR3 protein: CASKEGTGGYEQYF